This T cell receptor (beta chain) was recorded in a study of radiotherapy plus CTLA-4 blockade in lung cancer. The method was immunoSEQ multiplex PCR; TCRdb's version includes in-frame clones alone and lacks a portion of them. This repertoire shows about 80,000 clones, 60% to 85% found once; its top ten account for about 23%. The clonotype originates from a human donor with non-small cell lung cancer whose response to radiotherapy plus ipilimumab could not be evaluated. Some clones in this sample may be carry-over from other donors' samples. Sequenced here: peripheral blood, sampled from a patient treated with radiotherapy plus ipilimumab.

The CDR3 region is CASRLESKGEETQYF. The CDR3, as DNA: TGTGCAAGTCGCTTAGAATCTAAAGGGGAAGAGACCCAGTACTTC. J is TRBJ2-5 and V is TRBV12-2; the table's D call TRBD1 went unverified against the DNA. TRBV12-2 is termed a pseudogene. The CDR3 sequence is 15 residues long.